The 14 T cell receptor beta chains presented below share a single source sample, sequenced in a study of T cells in Graves' hyperthyroidism and ophthalmopathy. Amplification targeted TCR beta CDR3 regions from RNA transcripts. HTBI primers were employed in a first-round RT-PCR of the TCR CDR3. TCRdb independently ran MiXCR on the multiplex PCR reads; one entry per CDR3 protein. The table includes 550,000 to 700,000 distinct CDR3 sequences, about half detected once. Sequencing input: peripheral blood or thyroid tissue (not recorded which). Receptor source: an adult woman with Graves' disease, either hyperthyroidism or ophthalmopathy (not recorded which).

The chain joins TRBV7-6 to TRBJ2-5, with D unresolved. The CDR3 loop spans 14 amino acids. CDR1 and CDR2 from the germline V gene are SGHVS and FNYEAQ. The V and J ends lost 5 bases and 1 base respectively, with 11 bases between them. As DNA, the CDR3 is TGTGCCAGCAGCCTCATGTCAGGCCAAGAGACCCAGTACTTC. It translates to CASSLMSGQETQYF.

The chain links TRBV19 to TRBJ2-2, with 10 bases fitting TRBD1. There are 14 residues in the CDR3. Germline CDR1 and CDR2: LNHDA and SQIVND (reference sequence). Trimming removed 6 bases from V and 7 bases from J; junction bases left unmatched: 5. DNA of the CDR3: TGTGCCAGTAGCTCGGGACAGGGGTTCGGGGAGCTGTTTTTT. Encoded protein: CASSSGQGFGELFF. The complete variable domain, with remaining parts taken from reference TRBV19 and TRBJ2-2, reads DGGITQSPKYLFRKEGQNVTLSCEQNLNHDAMYWYRQDPGQGLRLIYYSQIVNDFQKGDIAEGYSVSREKKESFPLTVTSAQKNPTAFYLCASSSGQGFGELFFGEGSRLTVL.

CDR3 DNA: TGTGCCAGCAGAGACAAGGGGTGGGGGGAGACCCAGTACTTC. Its protein product is CASRDKGWGETQYF. The rearrangement uses TRBV25-1 and TRBJ2-5; D is possibly TRBD1 or TRBD2 (5 bases each). V was cut by 6 bases and J by 5 bases, with 16 bases left in between. This CDR3 region has 14 residues. Germline V CDR1 and CDR2: MGHDK, SYGVNS.

A few counts support this clonotype. The chain uses TRBV7-6 and TRBJ2-5, with 15 bases matching TRBD2. The germline CDR1 and CDR2 sequences are SGHVS and FNYEAQ. Unmatched junction bases numbered 7, after V lost 5 bases and J lost 0 bases. The CDR3 extends over 18 amino acids. The CDR3 nucleotides read TGTGCCAGCAGCACCGGGACTAGCGGGGGGTCGGACCAAGAGACCCAGTACTTC. Protein sequence: CASSTGTSGGSDQETQYF.

The rearrangement links TRBV6-2 or TRBV6-3 to TRBJ2-7, with D unclear. Germline lookup yields CDR1 MNHEY and CDR2 SVGEGT. The CDR3 contains 11 residues. The V end was cut by 3 bases, the J end by 7 bases, with 7 bases between. The CDR3 DNA follows: TGTGCCAGCAGTTATCCGACAGAGCAGTACTTC. Its translation: CASSYPTEQYF.

This clonotype was observed a handful of times. The chain employs TRBV7-3 and TRBJ2-7; the match to TRBD2 covers 9 bases. With the DNA end fitting TRBJ2-1 better, the J assignment may be wrong. This CDR3 comprises 15 residues. Germline assignment: CDR1 SGHTA and CDR2 FQGTGA. CDR3 DNA: TGTGCCAGCAGCCCGACTAGCGGCCATTACAATGAGCAGTTCTTC. Translating it yields CASSPTSGHYNEQFF.

This chain links TRBV7-8 with TRBJ1-2, with 8 bases matching TRBD1. The V segment lost 5 bases and the J segment 0 bases; nucleotides outside the gene matches: 20. CDR1 SGHVS and CDR2 FQNEAQ come from the germline V gene. The CDR3 extends over 20 amino acids. The CDR3 loop is CASSTGGDGQPPLANYGYTF. CDR3 DNA sequence: TGTGCCAGCAGCACAGGGGGGGACGGACAGCCTCCCCTAGCTAACTATGGCTACACCTTC.

This clonotype turned up a few times. This chain uses TRBV7-9 with TRBJ2-7; 8 nucleotides match TRBD1. In germline, CDR1 is SEHNR, CDR2 FQNEAQ (reference sequence). The CDR3 spans 13 residues. The junction had 7 bases not matched to a gene; V was cut back by 6 bases and J by 6 bases. This CDR3 reads CASSPDRGSEQYF. The CDR3, as DNA: TGTGCCAGCAGTCCTGACAGGGGTTCCGAGCAGTACTTC.

This clonotype was recorded at least ten times. The J gene is TRBJ2-7, the V gene TRBV7-2; tentatively, D is TRBD1 (6 bases). Trimming shortened V by 4 bases and J by 0 bases, and 13 bases separated the two germline ends. From germline, CDR1 is SGHTA and CDR2 FQGNSA. This CDR3 has 15 residues. The CDR3 bases are TGTGCCAGCAGCTCACACCTACAGGGCTCCTACGAGCAGTACTTC. It codes for CASSSHLQGSYEQYF.

This clonotype was detected many times. The chain uses TRBV7-2 and TRBJ1-5, with TRBD1 matching 7 bases. The CDR3 contains 16 residues. V was pared by 1 base and J by 4 bases, with 7 bases of the junction left unmatched. The germline V gene has CDR1 SGHTA and CDR2 FQGNSA. The CDR3 is CASSLVGGGFNQPQHF. Here the CDR3 DNA reads TGTGCCAGCAGCTTAGTAGGAGGGGGCTTTAATCAGCCCCAGCATTTT.

This clonotype was observed many times. V usage is TRBV5-1 and J usage is TRBJ2-2; D may be TRBD2 (5 bases). Germline-derived CDR1 and CDR2 are SGHRS and YFSETQ. Trimming shortened V by 0 bases and J by 1 base, and 10 bases separated the two germline ends. The CDR3 runs 16 residues. CDR3 region: CASSLEERRNTGELFF. In DNA, the CDR3 is TGCGCCAGCAGCTTGGAAGAGCGGAGGAACACCGGGGAGCTGTTTTTT.

This clonotype was seen a few times. This sequence may be a read error, since a much larger clone differs from it by one base. V and J are TRBV29-1 and TRBJ2-5, with D perhaps TRBD1 or TRBD2 (5 bases each). The CDR3 spans 13 residues. Looked up from germline, CDR1 is SQVTM and CDR2 is ANQGSEA. The CDR3 spells CNVERVGEETQYF. Written as DNA, the CDR3 is TGCAACGTTGAGAGGGTAGGGGAAGAGACCCAGTACTTC.

This clonotype has just one count. The chain employs TRBV20-1 and TRBJ2-5, with TRBD1 matching over 11 bases. V shed 5 bases and J 5 bases; nucleotides not matched to a gene: 10. CDR3 length: 15 residues. Germline V gives CDR1 DFQATT, CDR2 SNEGSKA (reference sequence). The CDR3 DNA reads as TGCAGTGCTCCTACCGGGACAGGGGGTATGGAGACCCAGTACTTC. Residues: CSAPTGTGGMETQYF.

The J gene is TRBJ1-2, the V gene TRBV10-3; 7 bases align to TRBD1. Germline V lookup: CDR1 ENHRY, CDR2 SYGVKD. The V gene end was trimmed by 2 bases and the J gene end by 3 bases; junction bases not matched to a gene: 12. The CDR3 is 17 residues long. CDR3 DNA sequence: TGTGCCATCAGTGAGACCAACAGGGGCAGAACAGACTATGGCTACACCTTC. Protein: CAISETNRGRTDYGYTF.